This TCR beta chain was identified during a study of read filtering for tumor transcriptome and immune sequencing. The overall study: After DNase treatment, RNA was made into whole-transcriptome libraries. Study-wide points: Sorted CD138-negative bone marrow cells were not purified T cells.

Trimming cost V 5 bases and J 3 bases; bases outside gene matches: 15. CDR3 size: 19 residues. Germline V CDR1 and CDR2: SEHNR, FQNEAQ (reference sequence). This clonotype was counted ten times or more. As yet, its antigen is unknown. This library used roughly 0.4 ug RNA and molecular barcoded adaptors spanning alpha/delta and beta/gamma chains. MiXCR, run by TCRdb on the reads, gives a single entry per CDR3 protein. The sample has 100,000 to 150,000 distinct CDR3 sequences; about 13% are singletons. The chain has TRBV7-9 and TRBJ2-3; 12 positions match TRBD2. This TCR was recovered from a donor over 35 with multiple myeloma. Sequencing was done on a sample of a population of CD138-negative cells sorted from bone marrow. This chain's CDR3 is CASSPRLAGADYGTDTQYF. The CDR3 DNA follows: TGTGCCAGCAGCCCACGACTAGCGGGAGCAGATTATGGTACAGATACGCAGTATTTT.